This section outlines one T cell receptor beta chain sequence together with its context. The sample originates from a study of OX40 agonist ivuxolimab in advanced cancers. The data were produced by immunoSEQ multiplex PCR, yet TCRdb's version contains in-frame clones alone and is incomplete. The sample carries more than 80,000 clones, approximately 94% recorded once. The sequence derives from an adult with an advanced solid tumor such as melanoma, head and neck, liver or kidney cancer. Sequencing used CD4+ or CD8+ T cells sorted from blood, obtained in a trial of the OX40 agonist ivuxolimab.

The CDR3 protein is CASGSSGRWGEQYF. In nucleotides, the CDR3 is TGTGCCAGCGGGTCTAGCGGGAGGTGGGGCGAGCAGTACTTC. This chain connects TRBV27 to TRBJ2-7; TRBD2 matches 11 bases. The V gene's germline CDR1 is MNHEY and CDR2 SMNVEV (reference sequence). The CDR3 spans 14 residues. V shed 8 bases, J shed 6 bases, and the junction held 9 bases outside the gene matches.